This T cell receptor beta chain was observed in a study of blood T cell repertoires in COVID-19. The CDR3 is 18 amino acids. J gave up 1 base and V 0 bases, and 8 bases lay outside the gene matches. Germline values: CDR1 MGHRA, CDR2 YSYEKL. Original data processing: From reference gene primer amplification, estimates of nucleated cell counts were derived. Here immunoSEQ multiplex PCR was the method, and the copy in TCRdb shows in-frame clones only, minus some. V and J calls and clone size are those listed in that table; D and trimming were worked out from the DNA. Of fewer than 200,000 clones listed, 70% to 85% are singletons. Participant-given clinical history determined each cohort assignment.

This receptor was taken from a woman between 50 and 59 years old who had recovered from COVID-19. This chain links TRBV4-1 with TRBJ2-3; 9 nucleotides align to TRBD2. The specimen was PBMCs or T cells enriched from blood (not recorded which). The CDR3 nucleotides read TGCGCCAGCAGCCAAGATCCGTCTAGCGGGACACGCACAGATACGCAGTATTTT. Translating gives CASSQDPSSGTRTDTQYF.